A selection of T cell receptor beta chains follows, all from one sample in a study of radiation and T cells in renal cell carcinoma. Profiling relied on immunoSEQ multiplex PCR, and the TCRdb table lists in-frame clones only, not all of them. Among about 140,000 clones listed, 83% were seen once. The material sequenced was blood, taken from a patient whose treatment included radiotherapy and nephrectomy. The receptor source for this set is a woman in her forties or fifties with renal cell carcinoma. CDR3s include the opening cysteine and the closing phenylalanine or tryptophan. The D gene is left open where the match is weak. Expanded clones get a size class; other rows say once, few or many, or leave the size out.

V	D	size	J	DNA	CDR3
TRBV19	-	-	TRBJ2-5	TGTGCCAGTAGTCAACGATTCCAAGAGACCCAGTACTTC	CASSQRFQETQYF
TRBV19	-	few	TRBJ2-7	TGTGCCAGTAGTCAGGTACACAGGTACGAGCAGTACTTC	CASSQVHRYEQYF
TRBV29-1	-	-	TRBJ1-1	TGCAGCCCCGGGGTTTGGGACGGCGACACTGAAGCTTTCTTT	CSPGVWDGDTEAFF
TRBV5-1	-	-	TRBJ1-1	TGCGCCAGCAGCTTGGGGCCCGGGAACACTGAAGCTTTCTTT	CASSLGPGNTEAFF
TRBV4-3	-	once	TRBJ1-2	TGCGCCAGCAGCCAAGTCAGCTTTGGTGGCTACACCTTC	CASSQVSFGGYTF
TRBV7-2	TRBD2	-	TRBJ2-1	TGTGCCAGCAGCCCAGACGGGACTAGCGCCGAGGGTGAGCAGTTCTTC	CASSPDGTSAEGEQFF
TRBV6-6	-	once	TRBJ1-1	TGTGCCAGCAGTTCGGGCCGTACTGAAGCTTTCTTT	CASSSGRTEAFF
TRBV28	-	-	TRBJ1-1	TGTGCCAGCATGATCACGGGGACGACCGAAGCTTTCTTT	CASMITGTTEAFF
TRBV11-3	-	-	TRBJ2-7	TGTGCCAGCAGCTTAGGCGGGGACGGAGTCTACGAGCAGTACTTC	CASSLGGDGVYEQYF
TRBV29-1	-	-	TRBJ2-1	TGCAGCGTGGACTTTAGCGGTAAATACAATGAGCAGTTCTTC	CSVDFSGKYNEQFF
TRBV19	-	-	TRBJ1-1	TGTGCCAGTAATCAGGACAGCTTGAACACTGAAGCTTTCTTT	CASNQDSLNTEAFF
TRBV4-3	TRBD1	-	TRBJ2-6	TGCGCCAGCAGCCCCCGGGACAGATACTCTGGGGCCAACGTCCTGACTTTC	CASSPRDRYSGANVLTF
TRBV18	-	-	TRBJ2-6	TGTGCCAGCTCCGCCTCTGGGGCCAACGTCCTGACTTTC	CASSASGANVLTF
TRBV9	-	-	TRBJ1-3	TGTGCCAGCAACCGGGAATCTGGAAACACCATATATTTT	CASNRESGNTIYF
TRBV4-1	-	once	TRBJ2-7	TGCGCCAGCAGCCAAGATGTCACCACGGCGTACGAGCAGTACTTC	CASSQDVTTAYEQYF
TRBV5-1	TRBD2	-	TRBJ2-1	TGCGCCAGCAGTACCAATACGGGAGGGCCTATATACAATGAGCAGTTCTTC	CASSTNTGGPIYNEQFF
TRBV7-9	TRBD1	-	TRBJ2-7	TGTGCCAGCAGCCCCTGGACAGGGGGCAGCCACGAGCAGTACTTC	CASSPWTGGSHEQYF
TRBV7-9	-	-	TRBJ1-1	TGTGCCAGCAGCCCCGGGAGTGAAGCTTTCTTT	CASSPGSEAFF
TRBV6-1	-	-	TRBJ2-1	TGTGCCAGCAGTGAAGGTCAGTGCAATGAGCAGTTCTTC	CASSEGQCNEQFF
TRBV5-1	-	-	TRBJ1-3	TGCGCCAGCAGCCCGGGACTTAGGTCTGGAAACACCATATATTTT	CASSPGLRSGNTIYF
TRBV28	TRBD1	-	TRBJ1-4	TGTGCCAGCAGTTCGACCGGGACAGGGGAAGGTGAAAAACTGTTTTTT	CASSSTGTGEGEKLFF
TRBV6-6	-	-	TRBJ1-1	TGTGCCAGCAGACCAGACGGGGTACAGAACACTGAAGCTTTCTTT	CASRPDGVQNTEAFF
TRBV15	-	-	TRBJ1-1	TGTGCCACCAGCAGAGTCACCGGGACAGAAGCTTTCTTT	CATSRVTGTEAFF
TRBV6-1	TRBD2	-	TRBJ2-7	TGTGCCAGCAGCGGCCCCGGGACTAGCGAGCAGTACTTC	CASSGPGTSEQYF
TRBV20-1	-	-	TRBJ1-1	TGCAGTGCTACTTTTCCTGAAGCTTTCTTT	CSATFPEAFF
TRBV9	-	-	TRBJ2-5	TGTGCCAGCAGCGGGGGCGGGGCCCAGTACTTC	CASSGGGAQYF
TRBV7-2	-	-	TRBJ1-1	TGTGCCAGCAGCGCACACCGGGACCCCGGAACCGCTGAAGCTTTCTTT	CASSAHRDPGTAEAFF
TRBV19	TRBD1	-	TRBJ2-7	TGTGCCAGTAGTATCGGGACAGGCTCCTACGAGCAGTACTTC	CASSIGTGSYEQYF
TRBV9	TRBD2	-	TRBJ2-1	TGTGCCAGCAGCGCGACGACTAGCGGGGTAATGAATGAGCAGTTCTTC	CASSATTSGVMNEQFF
TRBV4-1	-	few	TRBJ2-5	TGCGCCAGCAGCCACGACAGTTTTCAAGAGACCCAGTACTTC	CASSHDSFQETQYF
TRBV5-6	TRBD1	-	TRBJ2-3	TGTGCCAGCAGCTTGGGCGTGGGACAGGGTAGCACAGATACGCAGTATTTT	CASSLGVGQGSTDTQYF
TRBV9	-	-	TRBJ2-5	TGTGCCAGCAGCGTAGATACGAGACGGGAGACCCAGTACTTC	CASSVDTRRETQYF
TRBV9	-	-	TRBJ1-2	TGTGCCAGCGACTCAAGAAAGACCTATGGCTACACCTTC	CASDSRKTYGYTF
TRBV4-2	-	-	TRBJ2-1	TGTGCCAGCAGCCAGGCGGGAAATCGGAATGAGCAGTTCTTC	CASSQAGNRNEQFF
TRBV29-1	TRBD1	-	TRBJ1-3	TGCAGCTCCCGGGACAGTGGAAACACCATATATTTT	CSSRDSGNTIYF
TRBV4-2	-	-	TRBJ2-2	TGTGCCAGCAGCCCCACCCCCGCCACCGGGGAGCTGTTTTTT	CASSPTPATGELFF
TRBV25-1	-	-	TRBJ2-1	TGTGCCAGCAGTCTACAAGCGGTCTCCTACAATGAGCAGTTCTTC	CASSLQAVSYNEQFF
TRBV7-2	-	-	TRBJ1-3	TGTGCCAGCAGCTTAGCGCCCCGAGGGGTCTCTGGAAACACCATATATTTT	CASSLAPRGVSGNTIYF
TRBV28	TRBD1	-	TRBJ2-7	TGTGCCAGCAGTTTATCGGACAGGGCCTACGAGCAGTACTTC	CASSLSDRAYEQYF
TRBV2	TRBD2	few	TRBJ2-7	TGTGCCAGCAGTGATCTGGCGGGGGGGCGGTACGAGCAGTACTTC	CASSDLAGGRYEQYF
TRBV5-4	-	-	TRBJ2-7	TGTGCCAGCAGCTTGGCGGGGGGCGACTACGAGCAGTACTTC	CASSLAGGDYEQYF
TRBV5-1	TRBD2	once	TRBJ2-1	TGCGCCAGCAGCTTTAGCGGGAATTACAATGAGCAGTTCTTC	CASSFSGNYNEQFF
TRBV7-8	-	-	TRBJ2-7	TGTGCCAGCAGTTCGAACTCCGGAGGCTACGAGCAGTACTTC	CASSSNSGGYEQYF
TRBV5-6	-	few	TRBJ1-5	TGTGCCAGCAGCTTGGCCGCAGGAAAAGAATGGCATTTT	CASSLAAGKEWHF
TRBV10-3	-	few	TRBJ2-5	TGTGCCATCGGAGGGACGGTTTTAGAGACCCAGTACTTC	CAIGGTVLETQYF
TRBV9	-	few	TRBJ1-2	TGTGCCAGCGGTTTATTCCCGGCCCAGAGTGGCTACACCTTC	CASGLFPAQSGYTF
TRBV15	-	once	TRBJ1-5	TGTGCCACCAGCAGAGATCCAGGGGTCAGCCGACAGCCCCAGCATTTT	CATSRDPGVSRQPQHF
TRBV6-6	-	-	TRBJ2-5	TGTGCCAGCAGCCGGGACGCAGAGACCCAGTACTTC	CASSRDAETQYF
TRBV6-5	-	-	TRBJ2-7	TGTGCCAGCACCGAGGGGGGGTCCTACGAGCAGTACTTC	CASTEGGSYEQYF
TRBV9	-	few	TRBJ1-4	TGTGCCAGCAGCGGGGGGACAAATGAAAAACTGTTTTTT	CASSGGTNEKLFF
TRBV9	-	-	TRBJ2-2	TGTGCCAGCAGCGTAGATTACAGGGTTGGCGCCGGGGAGCTGTTTTTT	CASSVDYRVGAGELFF
TRBV14	TRBD1	-	TRBJ1-6	TGTGCCAGCAGACTCGGGACAGGGCCTTCACCCCTCCACTTT	CASRLGTGPSPLHF
TRBV7-2	-	-	TRBJ2-3	TGTGCCAGCAGCTCCTTAGGGGTAGATACGCAGTATTTT	CASSSLGVDTQYF
TRBV10-1	TRBD1	-	TRBJ1-2	TGCGCCAGCAGTGAGACAGGGGGCTATGGCTACACCTTC	CASSETGGYGYTF
TRBV4-3	-	-	TRBJ1-1	TGCGCCAGCAGCCCATCGGGGAGGTACACTGAAGCTTTCTTT	CASSPSGRYTEAFF
TRBV7-2	-	-	TRBJ1-5	TGTGCCAGCAGCTTAGGGGGGATGGGGAATCAGCCCCAGCATTTT	CASSLGGMGNQPQHF
TRBV6-6	TRBD2	-	TRBJ2-3	TGTGCCAGCAGTTACTGGACTAGCGGGGACGATACGCAGTATTTT	CASSYWTSGDDTQYF
TRBV5-1	TRBD2	-	TRBJ2-5	TGCGCCAGCAGCTTGGAGGTAGCGGGAGAAGAGACCCAGTACTTC	CASSLEVAGEETQYF
TRBV18	-	few	TRBJ2-7	TGTGCCAGCTCACCTCGGGATGGGACGACCGAGCAGTACTTC	CASSPRDGTTEQYF